This is a list of T cell receptor beta chains from one sample in a study of cytomegalovirus exposure and HLA in healthy donors. Libraries were prepared by immunoSEQ multiplex PCR; TCRdb keeps only in-frame clonotypes and omits some of them. The sample records about 190,000 clones, roughly 75% being singletons. Specimen: PBMCs. Receptor source: a man aged 30-40 years in good health and CMV-seropositive. The CDR3 runs from the conserved cysteine through the conserved F or W. Each record gives: J gene, V gene, CDR3 protein.

TRBJ2-2 | TRBV5-1 | CASSVGLQRTGELFF
TRBJ2-5 | TRBV11-3 | CASSRGLQETQYF
TRBJ1-5 | TRBV2 | CASSEATTGQPQHF
TRBJ2-7 | TRBV19 | CASRQGFGVSYEQYF
TRBJ1-1 | TRBV2 | CASSVEGVTEAFF
TRBJ2-7 | TRBV4-3 | CASSKGLAGNYEQYF
TRBJ2-3 | TRBV5-1 | CASSPRPSTDTQYF
TRBJ2-7 | TRBV28 | CATHRGSYEQYF
TRBJ2-7 | TRBV4-1 | CASSQETSARSYEQYF
TRBJ1-4 | TRBV1 | CTSSSGVWATNEKLFF
TRBJ1-5 | TRBV4-2 | CASSQDKQGAQPQHF
TRBJ1-5 | TRBV7-2 | CASVQGESQPQHF
TRBJ2-3 | TRBV10-1 | CASSERCGASENTQYF
TRBJ2-7 | TRBV6-1 | CASRVEGQTLAEQYF
TRBJ2-1 | TRBV5-1 | CASSIYRDRFGEQFF
TRBJ1-4 | TRBV18 | CASSPAAGLGTNEKLFF
TRBJ2-5 | TRBV7-9 | CSSSRQGQGMSETQYF
TRBJ1-2 | TRBV6-1 | CASTDGGASGYTF
TRBJ1-1 | TRBV27 | CASSSAGQVGEAFF
TRBJ2-5 | TRBV5-1 | CASSLETSEETQYF
TRBJ2-3 | TRBV28 | CASSSQTSGTDTQYF
TRBJ2-1 | TRBV6-5 | CASRPTAGGLSEQFF
TRBJ1-2 | TRBV18 | CASSNLTGPYGYTF
TRBJ1-2 | TRBV18 | CASSPGTGLPGHGYTF
TRBJ2-1 | TRBV19 | CASSTRLAGEQFF
TRBJ1-2 | TRBV27 | CASSLSQGMRGYTF
TRBJ2-7 | TRBV19 | CASSLGAGNSYEQYF
TRBJ1-2 | TRBV13 | CASAGTGGFYGYTF
TRBJ1-1 | TRBV19 | CASNPPYQNTEAFF
TRBJ1-2 | TRBV28 | CASSPPGRLYGYTF
TRBJ2-3 | TRBV6-6 | CASSAASGSGHDTQYF
TRBJ1-4 | TRBV5-6 | CASSLVGGANEKLFF
TRBJ1-1 | TRBV19 | CASSINGPAEAFF
TRBJ2-3 | TRBV7-6 | CASSLGRASTDTQYF
TRBJ1-5 | TRBV5-1 | CASSLGTGGGQPQHF
TRBJ1-1 | TRBV9 | CASSVGNSLNTEAFF
TRBJ1-5 | TRBV10-3 | CAISEGEHQPQHF
TRBJ2-3 | TRBV5-1 | CASKGRGGTDTQYF
TRBJ2-1 | TRBV7-6 | CASSLAGRRGDEQFF
TRBJ2-5 | TRBV19 | CASTTTGGGLETQYF
TRBJ2-7 | TRBV7-9 | CASSSWDRGTYEQYF
TRBJ2-5 | TRBV29-1 | CSVGQGETQYF
TRBJ1-4 | TRBV19 | CASSISGNEKLFF
TRBJ2-7 | TRBV7-2 | CASSQGQGAGEQYF
TRBJ1-1 | TRBV6-6 | CASSYDRETEAFF
TRBJ1-2 | TRBV5-1 | CASSLADRGDGYTF
TRBJ1-4 | TRBV5-1 | CASSLGRTGEKLFF
TRBJ1-1 | TRBV7-3 | CASGQGPNTEAFF